The 6 T cell receptor beta chains below were found in one sample sequenced in a study of Ad26.COV2.S vaccination and SARS-CoV-2 variants. Documented treatment: 19 received Ad26.COV2.S at low or high dose, single or two shots; roughly five received placebo; per-sample allocation not given. Samples analyzed were those drawn on day 63 after the first vaccine or placebo injection. Only in-frame clones appear in the TCRdb table, and some are missing; sequencing was by immunoSEQ multiplex PCR. The top ten clones hold approximately 2.5% of a sample with roughly 420,000 clones, approximately 89% of them seen once. Sequenced here: peripheral blood, sampled in a trial of Ad26.COV2.S vaccine versus placebo. The source of these receptors is a person between 18 and 65 years old who received the Ad26.COV2.S COVID-19 vaccine or a placebo.

The rearrangement joins TRBV2 to TRBJ1-2; D not resolved. The CDR3 is 14 amino acids. Trimming stripped 4 bases from V and 0 bases from J, with 9 bases between. Per the germline V gene, CDR1 is SNHLY and CDR2 is FYNNEI. This CDR3 reads CASSGAVSNYGYTF. CDR3 in DNA: TGTGCCAGCAGTGGGGCAGTATCTAACTATGGCTACACCTTC.

This clone was detected a few times. The CDR3 sequence is CASSMRLAGLSTDTQYF. DNA of the CDR3: TGTGCCAGCAGCATGCGACTAGCGGGGCTTAGCACAGATACGCAGTATTTT. The chain employs TRBV7-2 and TRBJ2-3; 11 nucleotides line up with TRBD2. The ends lost 5 bases at V and 0 bases at J; junction bases unmatched: 7. Germline assignment: CDR1 SGHTA and CDR2 FQGNSA. The CDR3 runs to 17 residues.

V and J are TRBV5-1 and TRBJ1-1; D possibly corresponds to TRBD1 (6 bases). CDR3 size: 15 residues. V was pared by 1 base and J by 1 base, with 11 bases between. From germline, CDR1 is SGHRS and CDR2 YFSETQ. CDR3 sequence reads: CASSLTGSENTEAFF. The CDR3 region has the DNA TGCGCCAGCAGCTTGACAGGGTCGGAGAACACTGAAGCTTTCTTT.

This chain links TRBV7-6 with TRBJ2-2, with D possibly matching TRBD2 (5 bases). The CDR3 runs 17 residues. The V end lost 1 base, the J end lost 3 bases, and 15 bases lay between the germline ends. Looked up from germline, CDR1 is SGHVS and CDR2 is FNYEAQ. Here the CDR3 DNA reads TGTGCCAGCAGCTTAGGGAGGAGCGCCCGCGACACCGGGGAGCTGTTTTTT. It yields the protein CASSLGRSARDTGELFF. Supplemented by reference TRBV7-6 and TRBJ2-2, the full variable domain reads GAGVSQSPRYKVTKRGQDVALRCDPISGHVSLYWYRQALGQGPEFLTYFNYEAQQDKSGLPNDRFSAERPEGSISTLTIQRTEQRDSAMYRCASSLGRSARDTGELFFGEGSRLTVL.

CDR3 nucleotides: TGTGCCAGCAGCGCCCGAGTAGACAGCGCCGTTTTTCAAGGAAAACTGTTTTTT. It encodes CASSARVDSAVFQGKLFF. V gene TRBV3-1 (or the pseudogene TRBV3-2) combines with J gene TRBJ1-4, with TRBD1 as a possible D gene (5 bases). The V and J ends lost 5 bases and 10 bases respectively, with 29 bases between them. Germline V lookup: CDR1 LGHDT, CDR2 YNNKEL (reference sequence). The CDR3 runs to 18 residues.

This chain connects TRBV19 to TRBJ2-1; TRBD2 aligns across 8 bases. Germline CDR1 is LNHDA and CDR2 is SQIVND (reference sequence). The CDR3 spans 16 residues. The V gene end was trimmed by 3 bases and the J gene end by 4 bases; junction bases not matched to a gene: 8. As DNA, the CDR3 is TGTGCCAGTAGTATCGCCAGCGGGGGAGGGTACAATGAGCAGTTCTTC. It encodes CASSIASGGGYNEQFF.